This T cell receptor (beta chain) is from a study of T-cell memory formation after mild COVID-19. One entry per CDR3 protein results from TCRdb running MiXCR on the 5' RACE reads. The sample shows some 210,000 distinct CDR3 sequences, 18% of them seen only once. CDR1 KGHSH and CDR2 LQKENI come from the germline V gene. The CDR3 is 14 amino acids. V was pared by 8 bases and J by 0 bases, with 11 bases between. This chain joins TRBV18 and TRBJ1-3; tentatively, D is TRBD1 (6 bases). The sample comprised PBMCs or a T cell subset sorted from them (not recorded which). The TCR comes from an adult woman who had mild COVID-19 (a few samples of this study predate the infection). Cell type and time point are not known. CDR3 residues: CASTEGVSGNTIYF. CDR3 sequence (DNA): TGTGCCAGCACCGAGGGGGTCTCTGGAAACACCATATATTTT.